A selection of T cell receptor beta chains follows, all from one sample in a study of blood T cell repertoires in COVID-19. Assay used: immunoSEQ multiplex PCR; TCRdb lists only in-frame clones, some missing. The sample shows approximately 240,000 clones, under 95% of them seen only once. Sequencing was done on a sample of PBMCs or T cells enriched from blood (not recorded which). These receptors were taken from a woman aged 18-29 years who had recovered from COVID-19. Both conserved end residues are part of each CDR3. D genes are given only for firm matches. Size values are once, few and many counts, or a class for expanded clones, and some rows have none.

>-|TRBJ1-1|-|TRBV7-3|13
TGTGCCAGCAGCTTACAACAGAACACTGAAGCTTTCTTT
CASSLQQNTEAFF
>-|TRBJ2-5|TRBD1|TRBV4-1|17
TGCGCCAGCAGCCAAGGGTTGAACAGGGGGCGCGGGGAGACCCAGTACTTC
CASSQGLNRGRGETQYF
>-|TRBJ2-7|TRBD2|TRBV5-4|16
TGTGCCAGCAGCTTGGGAGGGACTAGTCCCAGAGGGGAGCAGTACTTC
CASSLGGTSPRGEQYF
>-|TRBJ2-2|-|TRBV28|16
TGTGCCAGCAGTTTCCCGGGGGCGGGGGTCACCGGGGAGCTGTTTTTT
CASSFPGAGVTGELFF
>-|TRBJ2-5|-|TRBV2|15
TGTGCCAGCAGTGGAGCAGAAGTACTAGGGGAGACCCAGTACTTC
CASSGAEVLGETQYF
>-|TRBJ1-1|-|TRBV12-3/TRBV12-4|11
TGTGCCAGCAGCCCAGGGTTCGGGGCTTTCTTT
CASSPGFGAFF
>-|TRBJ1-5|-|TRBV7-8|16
TGTGCCAGCAGCCGGAAAGACATGAATAGCAATCAGCCCCAGCATTTT
CASSRKDMNSNQPQHF
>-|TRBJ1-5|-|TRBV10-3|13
TGTGCGTCGAAGGGGGGGGGAAATCAGCCCCAGCATTTT
CASKGGGNQPQHF
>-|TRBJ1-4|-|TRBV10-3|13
TGTGCCACTGGGGGGAGGACTAATGAAAAACTGTTTTTT
CATGGRTNEKLFF
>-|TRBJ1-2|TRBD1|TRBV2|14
TGTGCCAGCAGTGATGGGACAGGGAACTATGGCTACACCTTC
CASSDGTGNYGYTF
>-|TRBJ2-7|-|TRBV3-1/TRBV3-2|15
TGTGCCAGCAGCCAAGTGGCTAGCGCGGGCTACGAGCAGTACTTC
CASSQVASAGYEQYF
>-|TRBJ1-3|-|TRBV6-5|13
TGTGCCAGCAGGAGGGCTGCTGGAAACACCATATATTTT
CASRRAAGNTIYF
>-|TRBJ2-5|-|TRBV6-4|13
TGTGCCAGCAGTGAGCAAGCCCAAGAGACCCAGTACTTC
CASSEQAQETQYF
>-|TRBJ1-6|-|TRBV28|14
TGTGCCAGCAGGCCCCCGGGGGACCATTCACCCCTCCACTTT
CASRPPGDHSPLHF
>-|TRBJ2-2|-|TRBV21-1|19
TGTGCCAGCAGCAAAGAGAGCGGGGGGGCCCCCCCCGACACCGGGGAGCTGTTTTTT
CASSKESGGAPPDTGELFF
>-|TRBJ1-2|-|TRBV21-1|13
TGTGCCAGCAGCAATTCCGGGGTCTATGGCTACACCTTC
CASSNSGVYGYTF
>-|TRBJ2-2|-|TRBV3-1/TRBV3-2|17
TGTGCCAGCAGCCAAGGCTACGACCCGAGGGATACCGGGGAGCTGTTTTTT
CASSQGYDPRDTGELFF
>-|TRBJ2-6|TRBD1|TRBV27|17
TGTGCCAGCAGTTTATCGGGACAGAACTCTGGGGCCAACGTCCTGACTTTC
CASSLSGQNSGANVLTF
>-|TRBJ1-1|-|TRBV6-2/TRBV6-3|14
TGTGCCAGCAGCTTAACAGGGTTGGGCACTGAAGCTTTCTTT
CASSLTGLGTEAFF
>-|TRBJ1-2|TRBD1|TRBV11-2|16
TGTGCCAGCAGCTTAGATTCTGGGACAGCCGCCTATGGCTACACCTTC
CASSLDSGTAAYGYTF
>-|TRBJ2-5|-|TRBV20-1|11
TGCAGTGCTGGGAGCTGGGAGACCCAGTACTTC
CSAGSWETQYF
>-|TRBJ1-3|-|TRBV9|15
TGTGCCAGCAGCGTAACAGGGAGCTCTGGAAACACCATATATTTT
CASSVTGSSGNTIYF
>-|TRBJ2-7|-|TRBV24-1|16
TGTGCCACCAGTGACCCTTCGACAAATCCAGCCGGCGAGCAGTACTTC
CATSDPSTNPAGEQYF
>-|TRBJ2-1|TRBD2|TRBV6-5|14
TGTGCCAGCGGGACTAGCGGGAGTCTGGATGAGCAGTTCTTC
CASGTSGSLDEQFF
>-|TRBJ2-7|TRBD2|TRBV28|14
TGTGCCAGCAACGAGCGGGAGGAACGCTACGAGCAGTACTTC
CASNEREERYEQYF
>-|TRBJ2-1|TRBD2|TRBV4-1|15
TGCGCCAGCAGCTGGGGGCTAGCGGGCTACAATGAGCAGTTCTTC
CASSWGLAGYNEQFF
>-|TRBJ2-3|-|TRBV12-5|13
TGTGCTAGTGGTAGCAAACTAGTCAATACGCAGTATTTT
CASGSKLVNTQYF
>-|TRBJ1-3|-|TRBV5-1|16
TGCGCCAGCAGCTTGGGACAGCTTAACTCTGGAAACACCATATATTTT
CASSLGQLNSGNTIYF
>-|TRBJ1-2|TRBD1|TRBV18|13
TGTGCCAGCTCACCACTCAGGGGGGATGGCTACACCTTC
CASSPLRGDGYTF
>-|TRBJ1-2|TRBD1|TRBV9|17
TGTGCCAGCAGCGTAGACACAGGGGTTGGTTGGGGTTATGGCTACACCTTC
CASSVDTGVGWGYGYTF
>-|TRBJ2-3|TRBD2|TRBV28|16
TGTGCCAGCAGTTTAACCCTAGCGGGAGACGCAGATACGCAGTATTTT
CASSLTLAGDADTQYF
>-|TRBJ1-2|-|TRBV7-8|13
TGTGCCAGCAGCCGAGGGGAGCACTATGGCTACACCTTC
CASSRGEHYGYTF
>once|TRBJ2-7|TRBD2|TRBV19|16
TGTGCCAGTAGTATCCCGGCTAGCGGGGGAACCTACGAGCAGTACTTC
CASSIPASGGTYEQYF
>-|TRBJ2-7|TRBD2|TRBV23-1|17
TGCGCCAGCAGTCAGGTCAGGCTAGCGGGAGTCCTCCCCGAGCAGTACTTC
CASSQVRLAGVLPEQYF
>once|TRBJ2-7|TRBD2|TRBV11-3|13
TGTGCCAGTCAGCCTGGGGGGGTCTACGAGCAGTACTTC
CASQPGGVYEQYF
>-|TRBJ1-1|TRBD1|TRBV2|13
TGTGCCAGCAGAGGACAGGGGGCCCCTGAAGCTTTCTTT
CASRGQGAPEAFF
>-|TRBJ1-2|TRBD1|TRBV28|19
TGTGCCAGCAGCCGAACGCCGGGACAGGGGGATGGATTGGGCTATGGCTACACCTTC
CASSRTPGQGDGLGYGYTF
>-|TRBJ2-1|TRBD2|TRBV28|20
TGTGCCAGCAGTTCACCGGGACTAGCGGGAGAGGTGGTCTCCTACAATGAGCAGTTCTTC
CASSSPGLAGEVVSYNEQFF
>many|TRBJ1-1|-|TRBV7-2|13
TGTGCCAGCAGCACAGGAGGGGGGGCAGTTCCTTTCTTT
CASSTGGGAVPFF
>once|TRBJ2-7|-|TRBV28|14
TGTGCCAGCACCGACGGACAGCCTACCTACGAGCAGTACTTC
CASTDGQPTYEQYF
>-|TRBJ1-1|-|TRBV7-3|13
TGTGCCAGCAGCACGGGAGTGAACACTGAAGCTTTCTTT
CASSTGVNTEAFF
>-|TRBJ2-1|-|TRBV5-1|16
TGCGCCAGCAGCTTGGTGGCCCCTCCCACCTACAATGAGCAGTTCTTC
CASSLVAPPTYNEQFF
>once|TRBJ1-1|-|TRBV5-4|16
TGTGCCAGCAGCTCGACCGGGACTCAGGGATTCACTGAAGCTTTCTTT
CASSSTGTQGFTEAFF
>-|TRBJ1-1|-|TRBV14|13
TGTGCCAGCAGCCACTGGACTTTGACTGAAGCTTTCTTT
CASSHWTLTEAFF
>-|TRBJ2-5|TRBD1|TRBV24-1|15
TGTGCCACCAGTGATCAACAGGGGGCGGGGGAGACCCAGTACTTC
CATSDQQGAGETQYF
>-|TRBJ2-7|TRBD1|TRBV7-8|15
TGTGCCAGCAGCTCCGGACAGGGGGGTGGGTACGAGCAGTACTTC
CASSSGQGGGYEQYF
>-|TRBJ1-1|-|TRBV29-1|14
TGCAGCGTCGCCACGGACAGTATGAACACTGAAGCTTTCTTT
CSVATDSMNTEAFF
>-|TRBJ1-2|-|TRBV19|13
TGTGCCGGGTGGGGGGGCGCGAACTATGGCTACACCTTC
CAGWGGANYGYTF
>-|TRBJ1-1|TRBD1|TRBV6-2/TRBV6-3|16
TGTGCCAGCAGCCACGGCCGGGACAGGGGCCGCACTGAAGCTTTCTTT
CASSHGRDRGRTEAFF
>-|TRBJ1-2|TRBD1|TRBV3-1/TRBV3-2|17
TGTGCCAGCAGCCAAGTCGTGGACAGGGGGCAGAACTATGGCTACACCTTC
CASSQVVDRGQNYGYTF
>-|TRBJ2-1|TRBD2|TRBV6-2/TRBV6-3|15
TGTGCCAGCAGTAGGGACTACCACTCCTACAATGAGCAGTTCTTC
CASSRDYHSYNEQFF
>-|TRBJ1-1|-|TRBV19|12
TGTGCCAGTAGTGCCAGGGTCCCTTGGCAAATCTTT
CASSARVPWQIF
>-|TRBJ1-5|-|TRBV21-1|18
TGTGCCAGCAGCAAAGGAATAGCGATGGGGGGATCCAATCAGCCCCAGCATTTT
CASSKGIAMGGSNQPQHF